The clone carrying this TCR beta chain has at least ten counts. These data are taken from a study of T cells of healthy individuals. Trimming took off 6 bases at V and 0 bases at J, with 16 bases between the two ends. The V gene's germline CDR1 is MNHEY and CDR2 SVGAGI. The CDR3 runs 16 residues. Via MiXCR, TCRdb re-called the 5' RACE reads, giving one row per CDR3 protein. Of about 53,000 distinct CDR3 sequences listed, roughly 15% are singletons. This rearrangement joins TRBV6-5 to TRBJ2-3, with D maybe TRBD1 (6 bases). The TCR was taken from a human donor in good health. The CDR3 DNA reads TGTGCCAGCAGGGAACAGGGATTGCTTAGCACAGATACGCAGTATTTT. It specifies CASREQGLLSTDTQYF.